These 10 T cell receptor beta chains were sequenced from one sample in a study of neoadjuvant anti-PD-1 for oral cavity cancer (dated by TCRdb to about 2021). The time point label corresponds to: after neoadjuvant nivolumab, at surgical resection. Libraries came from the immunoSEQ multiplex PCR assay. Here the immuneACCESS table is served through TCRdb, limited to in-frame sequences with V and J called. Missing clones are a known gap in these copies; in checked studies unresolved V genes cover under half, and the rest lacks a known reason. The sample table holds some 10,000 clones, of which 63% were seen once. The ten largest make up approximately 8.1% of the sample. Sequenced here: tumor tissue, sampled after nivolumab (anti-PD-1) treatment. Source of these receptors: a person between 40 and 80 years old with oral cavity squamous cell carcinoma.

V usage is TRBV27 and J usage is TRBJ2-2; D assignment may be TRBD1 or TRBD2 (5 bases each). There are 15 residues in the CDR3. The germline V and J ends were trimmed by 4 bases and 4 bases, with 13 bases remaining between them. Germline V gene lookup returns CDR1 MNHEY and CDR2 SMNVEV (reference sequence). The CDR3 DNA sequence: TGTGCCAGCAGTTGGGGGAACCGGGGCACCGGGGAGCTGTTTTTT. This codes for CASSWGNRGTGELFF.

This chain links TRBV27 with TRBJ1-3, with no clear D. This CDR3 is 15 amino acids long. Trimming shortened V by 6 bases and J by 3 bases, and 15 bases separated the two germline ends. CDR1 and CDR2 (germline): MNHEY, SMNVEV (reference sequence). The CDR3 sequence is CASSPDYTGGNTIYF. As DNA, the CDR3 is TGTGCCAGCAGCCCCGATTATACGGGTGGAAACACCATATATTTT.

The chain couples TRBV7-2 to TRBJ2-2, with 10 bases matching TRBD1. The ends lost 11 bases at V and 0 bases at J; junction bases unmatched: 0. The length of the CDR3 is 13 residues. Germline lookup yields CDR1 SGHTA and CDR2 FQGNSA. The CDR3 coding sequence is TGTGCCGGGACAGGGGCGAACACCGGGGAGCTGTTTTTT. It translates to CAGTGANTGELFF.

The genes are TRBV7-9 and TRBJ1-5; no clear D gene. Germline loops: CDR1 SEHNR, CDR2 FQNEAQ (reference sequence). V lost 0 bases, J lost 7 bases, and 7 bases lay in between. This CDR3 spans 13 amino acids. CDR3 sequence (DNA): TGTGCCAGCAGCTTAGCTACTGAGCAGCCCCAGCATTTT. Its translation: CASSLATEQPQHF.

The V call is TRBV5-1, the J call TRBJ1-1; the D is unclear. With 0 bases removed from V and 0 bases from J, the gap between germline ends came to 9 bases. CDR3 size: 15 residues. Germline CDR1 is SGHRS and CDR2 is YFSETQ. The CDR3 protein is CASSLAGSMNTEAFF. DNA for the CDR3: TGCGCCAGCAGCTTGGCGGGATCCATGAACACTGAAGCTTTCTTT.

A few counts support this clone. This chain joins TRBV27 and TRBJ2-7; TRBD2 matches 7 bases. Germline V lookup: CDR1 MNHEY, CDR2 SMNVEV (reference sequence). Trimming cost V 7 bases and J 1 base; bases outside gene matches: 10. This CDR3 spans 15 amino acids. The CDR3 region has the DNA TGTGCCAGCAAGAAAGCGGGGCCGCCTTCCTACGAGCAGTACTTC. Amino acid sequence: CASKKAGPPSYEQYF.

The chain employs TRBV5-1 and TRBJ1-2, with 10 bases aligning to TRBD1. The germline V gene encodes CDR1 SGHRS and CDR2 YFSETQ. V trimming: 3 bases; J trimming: 3 bases; junction bases outside the gene matches: 2. The CDR3 is made up of 14 amino acids. The CDR3 DNA is TGCGCCAGCAGCTCGACAGGGGGCCACTATGGCTACACCTTC. It translates to CASSSTGGHYGYTF. The full variable domain, its missing parts supplied by reference TRBV5-1 and TRBJ1-2, is KAGVTQTPRYLIKTRGQQVTLSCSPISGHRSVSWYQQTPGQGLQFLFEYFSETQRNKGNFPGRFSGRQFSNSRSEMNVSTLELGDSALYLCASSSTGGHYGYTFGSGTRLTVV.

The chain recombines TRBV30 with TRBJ2-2; the match to TRBD2 covers 9 bases. Germline CDR1 reads GTSNPN; CDR2 reads SVGIG (reference sequence). CDR3 length equals 15 residues. V was pared by 5 bases and J by 4 bases, with 8 bases of the junction left unmatched. CDR3 DNA: TGTGCCTGGGTTGGATCACTAGCGGGCACCGGGGAGCTGTTTTTT. Residues: CAWVGSLAGTGELFF.

V gene TRBV5-6 combines with J gene TRBJ1-4; D is perhaps TRBD1 (5 bases). Germline CDR1 is SGHDT and CDR2 is YYEEEE. This CDR3 contains 14 residues. The V end was cut by 6 bases, the J end by 10 bases, with 19 bases between. The CDR3 is CASTLGVFEGKLFF. The CDR3 region has the DNA TGTGCCAGCACCTTAGGGGTCTTCGAGGGAAAACTGTTTTTT.

V gene TRBV5-4 combines with J gene TRBJ2-5; TRBD2 matches 11 bases. V lost 2 bases and J lost 5; bases outside the gene matches: 2. The germline gives CDR1 SGHNT, CDR2 YYREEE (reference sequence). The CDR3 loop spans 14 amino acids. CDR3 region: CASSLIAGGETQYF. The CDR3 nucleotides are TGTGCCAGCAGCTTAATAGCGGGGGGGGAGACCCAGTACTTC.